This T cell receptor beta chain came from a study of blood T cell repertoires in COVID-19. Clones were read by immunoSEQ multiplex PCR, and TCRdb kept only the in-frame ones, dropping some. The sample comprises about 220,000 clones, about 85% of which are singletons, and 2.5% to 3.5% rests with the top ten. The CDR3 is 15 residues long. The ends lost 2 bases at V and 8 bases at J; junction bases unmatched: 7. Per the germline V gene, CDR1 is SGHRS and CDR2 is YFSETQ. The chain has TRBV5-1 and TRBJ1-4; 9 bases are shared with TRBD1. The sequenced material came from peripheral blood. The sequence was collected from a man aged 45-60 years who had recovered from COVID-19. CDR3 sequence: CASSFLTGGGEKLFF. The DNA for the CDR3 is TGCGCCAGCAGCTTTCTGACAGGGGGAGGAGAAAAACTGTTTTTT.